This TCR beta chain is drawn from a study of beta chain features in type 1 diabetes. With respect to this clone: Antigen specificity is unknown. One base away lies a much larger clone, so this may be a sequencing read error.

Of the isolated RNA, all was reverse transcribed, and so the sequenced material was expressed TCRB transcripts. Sequencing was performed with immunoSEQ multiplex PCR; in TCRdb, only in-frame clones are kept and a portion is missing. The table lists a few hundred thousand clones, 8% to 10% of them singletons. Overall study results and limits: Moderate yet significant TCRB CDR3 shortening was seen in Type 1 diabetes patients in all four CD4+ subsets. TCRB rearrangement may or may not be influenced by HLA type; here this remained unresolved. For type 1 diabetes patients, VDJ junctions showed fewer insertions and more deletions.

Germline V gene data show CDR1 as SGHVS and CDR2 as FQNEAQ. Trimming shortened V by 2 bases and J by 2 bases, and 1 base separated the two germline ends. The CDR3 has 11 amino acids. This receptor was obtained from a man younger than 45 with type 1 diabetes. The rearrangement joins TRBV7-8 to TRBJ2-7; D unresolved. Sequencing was done on a sample of central memory CD4+ T cells from blood. The CDR3 loop reads CASSLTYEQYF. The CDR3 DNA reads TGTGCCAGCAGCTTAACCTACGAGCAGTACTTC.